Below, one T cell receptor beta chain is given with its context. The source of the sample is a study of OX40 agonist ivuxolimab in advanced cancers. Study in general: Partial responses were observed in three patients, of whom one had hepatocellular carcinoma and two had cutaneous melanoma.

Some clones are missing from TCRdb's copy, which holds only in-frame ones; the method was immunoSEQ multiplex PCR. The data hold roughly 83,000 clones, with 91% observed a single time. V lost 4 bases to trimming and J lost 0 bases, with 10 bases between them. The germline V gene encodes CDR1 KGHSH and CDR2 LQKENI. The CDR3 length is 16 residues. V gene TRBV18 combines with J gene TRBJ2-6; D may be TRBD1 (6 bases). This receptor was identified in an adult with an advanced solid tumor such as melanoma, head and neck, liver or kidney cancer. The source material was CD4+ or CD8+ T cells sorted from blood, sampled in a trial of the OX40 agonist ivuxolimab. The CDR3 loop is CASSLHRASGANVLTF. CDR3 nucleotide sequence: TGTGCCAGCTCACTTCACAGGGCCTCTGGGGCCAACGTCCTGACTTTC.